This entry lists 23 T cell receptor beta chains sequenced from one sample in a study of blood T cell repertoires in COVID-19 (dated by TCRdb to 2020 to 2021). Library generation was performed with the immunoSEQ multiplex PCR assay. TCRdb limited this immuneACCESS table to in-frame rearrangements with V and J called. A share of clones is missing; checked studies link under half to unresolved V genes, and the rest is unexplained. This sample comprises approximately 110,000 clones, 81% of them detected only once. The ten largest clones capture under 40% of the sample. The sequenced sample was peripheral blood. The receptors come from an elderly man with acute or convalescent COVID-19.

The rearrangement uses TRBV7-2 and TRBJ2-7; 9 bases map to TRBD2. The CDR3 totals 15 residues. Germline trimming cut 1 base from V and 3 bases from J; bases unmatched to any gene: 4. Germline CDR1 reads SGHTA; CDR2 reads FQGNSA. CDR3 amino acids: CASSLGLAELYEQYF. The CDR3 DNA follows: TGTGCCAGCAGCTTAGGACTAGCGGAGCTCTACGAGCAGTACTTC.

This clone appeared a few times. The rearrangement uses TRBV5-5 and TRBJ1-5; D is unclear. V dropped 2 bases and J dropped 0 bases, with 3 bases sitting between them. The CDR3 runs 13 residues. Looked up from germline, CDR1 is SGHKS and CDR2 is YYEKEE (reference sequence). CDR3 DNA: TGTGCCAGCAGCTTCGGTAGCAATCAGCCCCAGCATTTT. Its translation: CASSFGSNQPQHF.

This clone was counted only a few times. This chain joins TRBV2 and TRBJ1-4; 7 nucleotides agree with TRBD1. CDR1 SNHLY and CDR2 FYNNEI come from the germline V gene. This CDR3 region has 15 residues. The J segment lost 7 bases and the V segment lost 3 bases, leaving 8 bases of the junction unmatched. CDR3 DNA sequence: TGTGCCAGCAGTGACCGACAGGGCTGGTCTGAAAAACTGTTTTTT. Its translation is CASSDRQGWSEKLFF.

The rearrangement links TRBV5-1 to TRBJ2-5, with 7 bases matching TRBD1. The CDR3 is 15 amino acids. Losses at the gene ends were 4 bases for V and 1 base for J; bases not matched to a gene: 7. CDR1 is SGHRS, CDR2 YFSETQ, per germline. CDR3 sequence: CASSQGTALQETQYF. As DNA, the CDR3 is TGCGCCAGCAGCCAGGGGACAGCTCTCCAAGAGACCCAGTACTTC.

The chain employs TRBV7-2 and TRBJ2-7; weak D call: TRBD1 (6 bases). CDR1 and CDR2 (germline): SGHTA, FQGNSA. The CDR3 is 14 amino acids. V was shortened by 4 bases and J by 6 bases, with 16 bases between the two germline ends. CDR3: CASSSTPGTSEQYF. The CDR3 nucleotides are TGTGCCAGCAGCTCAACGCCCGGGACAAGCGAGCAGTACTTC.

This chain links TRBV19 with TRBJ1-4, with D possibly being TRBD1 (6 bases). The CDR3 runs to 15 residues. V was clipped by 3 bases and J by 4 bases, with 12 bases between them. Germline lookup yields CDR1 LNHDA and CDR2 SQIVND (reference sequence). CDR3 coding DNA: TGTGCCAGTAGTATTAACGGACAGCTTAATGAAAAACTGTTTTTT. It translates to CASSINGQLNEKLFF.

The chain joins TRBV19 to TRBJ1-2, with 11 bases aligning to TRBD1. The length of the CDR3 is 14 residues. Germline CDR1 is LNHDA and CDR2 is SQIVND (reference sequence). Trimming at V came to 5 bases and at J to 8 bases, leaving 7 bases not matched to a gene. In DNA form, the CDR3 reads TGTGCCAGTAGTTTGGACAGGGGGCTGGGAGGCTACACCTTC. This sequence encodes CASSLDRGLGGYTF.

The V gene is TRBV24-1, the J gene TRBJ2-3, with 7 bases matching TRBD1. The CDR3 is made up of 16 amino acids. V gave up 3 bases and J gave up 1 base; unmatched junction bases: 6. The germline V gene has CDR1 KGHDR and CDR2 SFDVKD. DNA for the CDR3: TGTGCCACCAGTGATCGACAGGGAAGCGGCACAGATACGCAGTATTTT. Translation: CATSDRQGSGTDTQYF.

This chain uses TRBV28 with TRBJ2-1; no definite D call. The CDR3 runs 13 residues. V was trimmed by 2 bases and J by 2 bases, leaving 4 bases between them. The germline gives CDR1 MDHEN, CDR2 SYDVKM. Here the CDR3 DNA reads TGTGCCAGCAGTTTACTTACCTACAATGAGCAGTTCTTC. This translates into CASSLLTYNEQFF. The full variable domain, rest sourced from reference TRBV28 and TRBJ2-1, is DVKVTQSSRYLVKRTGEKVFLECVQDMDHENMFWYRQDPGLGLRLIYFSYDVKMKEKGDIPEGYSVSREKKERFSLILESASTNQTSMYLCASSLLTYNEQFFGPGTRLTVL.

The chain recombines TRBV19 with TRBJ2-3; D might be TRBD1 (6 bases). The CDR3 covers 15 residues. Trimming took off 2 bases at V and 1 base at J, with 10 bases between the two ends. CDR1 LNHDA and CDR2 SQIVND come from the germline V gene (reference sequence). The CDR3 protein is CASSIQGSGTDTQYF. In nucleotides, the CDR3 is TGTGCCAGTAGTATACAGGGGTCCGGCACAGATACGCAGTATTTT.

This chain uses TRBV13 with TRBJ2-1, with D possibly matching TRBD1 (5 bases). The CDR3 is made up of 14 amino acids. Trimming left V 5 bases short and J 7 bases short, with 15 bases between. Per germline, CDR1 PRHDT and CDR2 FYEKMQ (reference sequence). In DNA form, the CDR3 reads TGTGCCAGCAGCGACCAGACAGTCTGGAATGAGCAGTTCTTC. This sequence encodes CASSDQTVWNEQFF.

The chain is built from TRBV19 and TRBJ1-5; 9 nucleotides match TRBD1. The CDR3 has 18 amino acids. Trimming removed 6 bases from V and 1 base from J; junction bases left unmatched: 13. Germline lookup yields CDR1 LNHDA and CDR2 SQIVND (reference sequence). DNA of the CDR3: TGTGCCAGTAGCCAACGGACAGGGGAAAGGAGAAGCAATCAGCCCCAGCATTTT. It encodes CASSQRTGERRSNQPQHF.

V usage is TRBV7-9 and J usage is TRBJ1-3; D not resolved. The germline V and J ends were trimmed by 8 bases and 2 bases, with 13 bases remaining between them. This CDR3 is 14 amino acids long. Per germline, CDR1 SEHNR and CDR2 FQNEAQ (reference sequence). CDR3 bases: TGTGCCAGCGATTCTACAGTGCCTGGAAACACCATATATTTT. Amino acid sequence: CASDSTVPGNTIYF.

The chain is built from TRBV9 and TRBJ1-6; TRBD1 agrees at 8 bases. Germline V lookup: CDR1 SGDLS, CDR2 YYNGEE. V trimming: 4 bases; J trimming: 10 bases; junction bases outside the gene matches: 7. The length of the CDR3 is 14 residues. CDR3 loop: CASSSRTGRSPLHF. CDR3 DNA: TGTGCCAGCAGCTCCCGGACAGGGCGGTCACCCCTCCACTTT. Full variable domain (rest looked up from reference TRBV9 and TRBJ1-6): DSGVTQTPKHLITATGQRVTLRCSPRSGDLSVYWYQQSLDQGLQFLIQYYNGEERAKGNILERFSAQQFPDLHSELNLSSLELGDSALYFCASSSRTGRSPLHFGNGTRLTVT.

The chain uses TRBV7-8 and TRBJ2-1, with 9 bases lining up with TRBD1. In germline, CDR1 is SGHVS, CDR2 FQNEAQ. This CDR3 is 13 amino acids long. V shed 5 bases, J shed 8 bases, and the junction held 4 bases outside the gene matches. The CDR3 region is CASSQDRGDEQFF. Here the CDR3 DNA reads TGTGCCAGCAGCCAGGACAGGGGAGATGAGCAGTTCTTC.

This rearrangement joins TRBV30 to TRBJ2-1; 15 bases are a match to TRBD2. The CDR3 is made up of 16 amino acids. J was trimmed by 13 bases and V by 5 bases; bases with no gene match: 15. Germline CDR1 and CDR2: GTSNPN and SVGIG (reference sequence). CDR3: CAWALTGGLAGGPQFF. The CDR3 DNA reads TGTGCCTGGGCCTTGACGGGGGGACTAGCGGGAGGCCCCCAGTTCTTC.

This clone was picked up one time. The rearrangement uses TRBV11-2 and TRBJ2-3; TRBD2 matches at 11 bases. The CDR3 is 20 residues long. V shed 0 bases, J shed 0 bases, and the junction held 11 bases outside the gene matches. The germline V gene encodes CDR1 SGHAT and CDR2 FQNNGV. CDR3 DNA: TGTGCCAGCAGCTTAGAAGTTAGCGGGAGGGCCAAAGGTAGCACAGATACGCAGTATTTT. It encodes CASSLEVSGRAKGSTDTQYF.

This clone showed up just once. The genes are TRBV5-1 and TRBJ2-2, with 8 nucleotides matching TRBD1. V shed 4 bases, J shed 4 bases, and the junction held 15 bases outside the gene matches. The CDR3 contains 18 residues. Per the germline V gene, CDR1 is SGHRS and CDR2 is YFSETQ. CDR3 DNA: TGCGCCAGCAGCCGTCATCCGCCGGACAGGGTTACCACCGGGGAGCTGTTTTTT. The encoded protein is CASSRHPPDRVTTGELFF.

The chain employs TRBV6-1 and TRBJ2-7; no definite D call. Germline values: CDR1 MNHNS, CDR2 SASEGT. The V end lost 2 bases, the J end lost 0 bases, and 8 bases lay between the germline ends. The CDR3 spans 14 residues. CDR3 nucleotides: TGTGCCAGCAGTGAACAGGCCGCCTCCTACGAGCAGTACTTC. Its translation: CASSEQAASYEQYF.

The chain employs TRBV7-2 and TRBJ2-1; tentatively, D is TRBD2 (5 bases). Trimming shortened V by 0 bases and J by 0 bases, and 6 bases separated the two germline ends. The V gene's germline CDR1 is SGHTA and CDR2 FQGNSA. This CDR3 contains 15 residues. The CDR3 region has the DNA TGTGCCAGCAGCTTAGCTCGGGACTCCTACAATGAGCAGTTCTTC. It codes for CASSLARDSYNEQFF.

The genes are TRBV27 and TRBJ2-7, with D possibly TRBD2 on 5 matching bases. The germline CDR1 and CDR2 sequences are MNHEY and SMNVEV (reference sequence). V was cut by 3 bases and J by 5 bases, with 11 bases left in between. The CDR3 contains 13 residues. The CDR3 nucleotides read TGTGCCAGCAGTTTGTCGGGGTCACACGAGCAGTACTTC. Its protein product is CASSLSGSHEQYF.

The J gene is TRBJ2-1, the V gene TRBV28; tentatively, D is TRBD2 (5 bases). Between the trimmed V and J ends, which lost 2 bases and 3 bases, there was a span of 11 bases. The CDR3 loop spans 15 amino acids. Germline V gene sequence: CDR1 MDHEN, CDR2 SYDVKM. CDR3 amino acids: CASSLTGMLYNEQFF. CDR3 DNA: TGTGCCAGCAGTTTAACGGGGATGCTCTACAATGAGCAGTTCTTC. Full variable domain (remainder filled in from reference TRBV28 and TRBJ2-1): DVKVTQSSRYLVKRTGEKVFLECVQDMDHENMFWYRQDPGLGLRLIYFSYDVKMKEKGDIPEGYSVSREKKERFSLILESASTNQTSMYLCASSLTGMLYNEQFFGPGTRLTVL.

This rearrangement joins TRBV3-1 (or the pseudogene TRBV3-2) to TRBJ1-1; TRBD1 might be the D (5 bases). The V gene lost 0 bases and the J gene lost 4 bases, with 18 bases spanning the gap. CDR3 length: 17 residues. Germline V gene data show CDR1 as LGHDT and CDR2 as YNNKEL (reference sequence). The CDR3 sequence is CASSQDLLAGGGTEAFF. CDR3 coding DNA: TGTGCCAGCAGCCAAGATCTATTAGCGGGGGGAGGCACTGAAGCTTTCTTT.